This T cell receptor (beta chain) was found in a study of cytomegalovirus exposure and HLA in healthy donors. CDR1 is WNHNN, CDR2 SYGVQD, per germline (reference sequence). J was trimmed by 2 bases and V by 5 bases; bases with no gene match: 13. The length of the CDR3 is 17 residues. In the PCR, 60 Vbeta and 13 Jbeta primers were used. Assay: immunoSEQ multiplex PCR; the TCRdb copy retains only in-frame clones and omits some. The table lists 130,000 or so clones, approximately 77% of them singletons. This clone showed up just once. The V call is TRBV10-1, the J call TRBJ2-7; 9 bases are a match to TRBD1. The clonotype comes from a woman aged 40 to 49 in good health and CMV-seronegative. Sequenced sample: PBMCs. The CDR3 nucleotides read TGCGCCAGCAGTCCTTCGGGACAGGGTATTGAGGCCTACGAGCAGTACTTC. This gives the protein CASSPSGQGIEAYEQYF.